Below are 21 T cell receptor beta chains sequenced from a single sample in a study of CD8 T cells in ankylosing spondylitis. Antigens for these TCRs are unknown. Using its own MiXCR run on the 5' RACE reads, TCRdb lists one record per CDR3 protein. Among about 200,000 distinct CDR3 sequences listed, about 7% were seen once. Findings and limits, study-wide: A motif of 7 to 9 highly homologous TCR beta variants was seen as apparently characteristic of ankylosing spondylitis blood.

The material sequenced was blood, either unsorted or a sorted T cell fraction (not recorded which). Source of these receptors: a male donor with ankylosing spondylitis.

This clonotype was seen many times. The J gene is TRBJ2-1, the V gene TRBV4-3; 8 nucleotides align to TRBD2. Trimming removed 1 base from V and 1 base from J; junction bases left unmatched: 6. The CDR3 spans 17 residues. Germline CDR1 is LGHNA and CDR2 is YSLEER. CDR3 in amino acids: CASSQGVGGVSYNEQFF. In DNA, the CDR3 is TGCGCCAGCAGCCAAGGCGTCGGGGGGGTATCCTACAATGAGCAGTTCTTC.

This clonotype was detected many times. Here the CDR3 reads CASSPSGSGTKNIQYF. For the CDR3, the DNA is TGTGCCAGCAGCCCTAGCGGGAGTGGAACCAAAAACATTCAGTACTTC. The genes are TRBV5-6 and TRBJ2-4; TRBD2 agrees at 10 bases. J was trimmed by 2 bases and V by 4 bases; bases with no gene match: 6. The CDR3 extends over 16 amino acids. The V gene's germline CDR1 is SGHDT and CDR2 YYEEEE.

This clonotype has a count of ten or more. The V call is TRBV18, the J call TRBJ2-1; 14 bases agree with TRBD2. CDR1 and CDR2 (germline): KGHSH, LQKENI. V shed 3 bases and J 8 bases; nucleotides not matched to a gene: 6. The CDR3 length is 16 residues. Here the CDR3 reads CASSPLGLAGADEQFF. The CDR3 DNA reads TGTGCCAGCTCACCTCTGGGACTAGCGGGAGCAGATGAGCAGTTCTTC.

This clonotype has only a few counts. The chain is built from TRBV5-1 and TRBJ2-5, with 8 bases identical to TRBD1. V shed 4 bases, J shed 2 bases, and the junction held 7 bases outside the gene matches. CDR3 length: 15 residues. Germline assignment: CDR1 SGHRS and CDR2 YFSETQ. CDR3 sequence reads: CASSPGQAAQETQYF. DNA for the CDR3: TGCGCCAGCAGCCCGGGACAGGCCGCACAAGAGACCCAGTACTTC.

This clonotype appeared many times. The chain is built from TRBV12-3 or TRBV12-4 and TRBJ1-2; no clear D gene. V was shortened by 6 bases and J by 2 bases, with 10 bases between the two germline ends. This CDR3 spans 13 amino acids. The CDR3 nucleotides are TGTGCCAGCAGCCCCCGACTGAACTATGGCTACACCTTC. Translation gives CASSPRLNYGYTF.

This clonotype has at least ten counts. In nucleotides, the CDR3 is TGTGCCAGCAGTTTAGTAGGGGGAACCGGGGAGCTGTTTTTT. Its translation is CASSLVGGTGELFF. The chain uses TRBV27 and TRBJ2-2; TRBD1 might be the D (6 bases). CDR1 is MNHEY, CDR2 SMNVEV, per germline (reference sequence). There are 14 residues in the CDR3. The V end was cut by 2 bases, the J end by 5 bases, with 9 bases between.

This clonotype appeared many times. This rearrangement joins TRBV10-2 to TRBJ2-1, with 10 bases that match TRBD2. CDR3 size: 17 residues. With V trimmed by 0 bases and J by 7 bases, 9 bases remained unmatched. Per the germline V gene, CDR1 is WSHSY and CDR2 is SAAADI. CDR3 sequence reads: CASSESSGRALGNEQFF. The CDR3 DNA sequence: TGCGCCAGCAGTGAGTCAAGCGGGAGGGCCTTAGGTAATGAGCAGTTCTTC.

This clonotype was seen at least ten times. The chain joins TRBV9 to TRBJ2-3; D is uncertain. The CDR3 covers 16 residues. Germline V gene lookup returns CDR1 SGDLS and CDR2 YYNGEE. V dropped 6 bases and J dropped 1 base, with 18 bases sitting between them. This CDR3 is CASTQGWVLGTDTQYF. The CDR3 DNA sequence: TGTGCCAGCACCCAAGGGTGGGTCTTGGGCACAGATACGCAGTATTTT.

In this sample, this clonotype turned up a few times. The chain couples TRBV5-1 to TRBJ2-1; D not certain. Germline V gene data show CDR1 as SGHRS and CDR2 as YFSETQ. This CDR3 spans 11 amino acids. Trimming stripped 7 bases from V and 5 bases from J, with 7 bases between. As DNA, the CDR3 is TGCGCCAGCCGCCAGGACAATGAGCAGTTCTTC. Its translation is CASRQDNEQFF.

This clonotype has at least ten counts. The chain uses TRBV19 and TRBJ1-1; no clear D. The germline CDR1 and CDR2 sequences are LNHDA and SQIVND (reference sequence). With 3 bases removed from V and 5 bases from J, the gap between germline ends came to 10 bases. CDR3 length: 13 residues. CDR3 residues: CASSMSQLTEAFF. The DNA for the CDR3 is TGTGCCAGTAGTATGAGTCAGCTTACTGAAGCTTTCTTT. The entire variable domain, with the rest obtained from reference TRBV19 and TRBJ1-1, is as follows: DGGITQSPKYLFRKEGQNVTLSCEQNLNHDAMYWYRQDPGQGLRLIYYSQIVNDFQKGDIAEGYSVSREKKESFPLTVTSAQKNPTAFYLCASSMSQLTEAFFGQGTRLTVV.

In this sample, this clonotype turned up a few times. CDR3 region: CASATGSGYTEAFF. The CDR3 nucleotides read TGTGCCAGTGCTACAGGGTCCGGGTACACTGAAGCTTTCTTT. The rearrangement uses TRBV19 and TRBJ1-1, with TRBD1 as a possible D gene (6 bases). Germline loops: CDR1 LNHDA, CDR2 SQIVND (reference sequence). The CDR3 covers 14 residues. Trimming pared 8 bases from V and 3 bases from J, leaving 16 bases between.

The chain carries TRBV19 and TRBJ1-1; no firm D call. There are 14 residues in the CDR3. The germline CDR1 and CDR2 sequences are LNHDA and SQIVND (reference sequence). V gave up 6 bases and J gave up 1 base, with 12 bases separating them. The CDR3 bases are TGTGCCAGTAGACTAGGACTGGCGAACACTGAAGCTTTCTTT. Translated: CASRLGLANTEAFF.

In this sample, this clonotype turned up many times. The chain uses TRBV7-2 and TRBJ1-2; D remains unclear. Germline loops: CDR1 SGHTA, CDR2 FQGNSA. V lost 2 bases and J 5 bases, leaving 9 bases between the germline ends. This CDR3 is 13 amino acids long. This CDR3 is CASSLPPDYGYTF. CDR3 nucleotides: TGTGCCAGCAGCTTACCACCCGATTATGGCTACACCTTC.

This rearrangement joins TRBV20-1 to TRBJ1-1; D perhaps matches TRBD1 (6 bases). V lost 3 bases and J lost 10, with 12 bases in between. Germline V gives CDR1 DFQATT, CDR2 SNEGSKA (reference sequence). CDR3 length: 11 residues. For the CDR3, the DNA is TGCAGTGCTAGGGGTCGACAGGCAGCTTTCTTT. Protein sequence: CSARGRQAAFF.

Ten or more counts support this clonotype. This chain connects TRBV27 to TRBJ2-7; 7 bases are shared with TRBD1. Trimming at V came to 3 bases and at J to 2 bases, leaving 7 bases not matched to a gene. This CDR3 has 15 residues. Germline CDR1 is MNHEY and CDR2 is SMNVEV (reference sequence). CDR3 region: CASSLRGRTAYEQYF. The DNA of the CDR3 is TGTGCCAGCAGTTTGAGGGGGCGGACTGCCTACGAGCAGTACTTC.

The table lists this clonotype with many counts. The chain employs TRBV29-1 and TRBJ2-6, with D hard to call. V gave up 4 bases and J gave up 8 bases, with 15 bases separating them. This CDR3 has 14 residues. Germline V lookup: CDR1 SQVTM, CDR2 ANQGSEA. In DNA form, the CDR3 reads TGCAGCGTTGTAACTTCGGAGAGCTCCAACGTCCTGACTTTC. Its translation is CSVVTSESSNVLTF.

In this sample, this clonotype turned up many times. V and J are TRBV29-1 and TRBJ1-1; D call uncertain. The CDR3 is made up of 12 amino acids. The germline V gene encodes CDR1 SQVTM and CDR2 ANQGSEA. The V gene lost 7 bases and the J gene lost 5 bases, with 14 bases spanning the gap. The CDR3 region is CSARTFRTEAFF. CDR3 nucleotides: TGCAGCGCTAGGACCTTTCGGACTGAAGCTTTCTTT.

This clonotype was detected many times. V is TRBV5-6 and J is TRBJ2-5, with TRBD2 as a possible D gene (6 bases). Germline V gene lookup returns CDR1 SGHDT and CDR2 YYEEEE. The V end lost 2 bases, the J end lost 2 bases, and 7 bases lay between the germline ends. The CDR3 has 13 amino acids. The DNA of the CDR3 is TGTGCCAGCAGCTTTAGCGGACAAGAGACCCAGTACTTC. This codes for CASSFSGQETQYF.

This clonotype has only a few counts. The chain recombines TRBV11-2 with TRBJ1-1; the D gene is possibly TRBD1 (5 bases). V was pared by 4 bases and J by 6 bases, with 21 bases between. In germline, CDR1 is SGHAT, CDR2 FQNNGV. The CDR3 runs 16 residues. CDR3 DNA: TGTGCCAGCAGCTCACCATCGGGAGTAGGACACCCTGAAGCTTTCTTT. This sequence encodes CASSSPSGVGHPEAFF.

This clonotype was found many times. The chain employs TRBV2 and TRBJ1-1; 7 bases fit TRBD1. Looked up from germline, CDR1 is SNHLY and CDR2 is FYNNEI. This CDR3 is 18 amino acids long. V trimming: 1 base; J trimming: 0 bases; junction bases outside the gene matches: 11. The CDR3 DNA sequence: TGTGCCAGCAGTGAAGGTTTACAGGGGTCGTTCATGAACACTGAAGCTTTCTTT. Its translation is CASSEGLQGSFMNTEAFF.

V gene TRBV27 combines with J gene TRBJ1-5, with 10 bases aligning to TRBD1. Germline V CDR1 and CDR2: MNHEY, SMNVEV (reference sequence). The CDR3 runs 15 residues. V lost 10 bases to trimming and J lost 1 base; unmatched junction nucleotides: 7. The CDR3 loop is CATRTGGSSNQPQHF. CDR3 bases: TGTGCCACACGGACAGGGGGATCGAGCAATCAGCCCCAGCATTTT.